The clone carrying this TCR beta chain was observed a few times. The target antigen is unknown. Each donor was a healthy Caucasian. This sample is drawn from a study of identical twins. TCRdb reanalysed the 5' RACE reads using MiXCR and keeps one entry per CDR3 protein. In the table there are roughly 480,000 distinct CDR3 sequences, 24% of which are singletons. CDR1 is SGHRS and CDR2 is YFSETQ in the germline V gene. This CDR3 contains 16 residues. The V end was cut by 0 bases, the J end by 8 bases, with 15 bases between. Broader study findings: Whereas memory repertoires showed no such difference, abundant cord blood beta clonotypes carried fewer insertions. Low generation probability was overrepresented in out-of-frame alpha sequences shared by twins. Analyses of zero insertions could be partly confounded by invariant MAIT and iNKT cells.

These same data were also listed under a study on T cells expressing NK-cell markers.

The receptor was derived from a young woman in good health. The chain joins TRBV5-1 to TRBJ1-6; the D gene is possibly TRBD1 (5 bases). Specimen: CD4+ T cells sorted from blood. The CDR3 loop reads CASSLDRRTRDSPLHF. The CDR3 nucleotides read TGCGCCAGCAGCTTGGATAGGAGGACCAGGGATTCACCCCTCCACTTT.